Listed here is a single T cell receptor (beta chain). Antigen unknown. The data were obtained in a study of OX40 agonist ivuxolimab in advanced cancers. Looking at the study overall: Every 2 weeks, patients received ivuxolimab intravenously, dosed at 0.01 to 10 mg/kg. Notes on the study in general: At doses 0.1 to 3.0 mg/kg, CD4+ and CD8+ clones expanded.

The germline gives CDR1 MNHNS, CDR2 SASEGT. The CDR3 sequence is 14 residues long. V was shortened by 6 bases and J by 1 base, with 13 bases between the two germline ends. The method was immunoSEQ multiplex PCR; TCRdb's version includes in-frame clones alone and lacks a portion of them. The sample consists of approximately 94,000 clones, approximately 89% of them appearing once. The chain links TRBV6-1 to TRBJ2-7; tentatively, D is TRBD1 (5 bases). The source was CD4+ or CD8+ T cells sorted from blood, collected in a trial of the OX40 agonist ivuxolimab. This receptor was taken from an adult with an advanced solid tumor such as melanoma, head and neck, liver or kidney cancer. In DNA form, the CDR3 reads TGTGCCAGCAGGGAGACAGAGCTTTCCTACGAGCAGTACTTC. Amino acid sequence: CASRETELSYEQYF.